This entry is about one TCR beta chain. Many counts were recorded for this clonotype. The specificity of this receptor is unknown. No quality values exist for individual bases; no much larger clone is one base distant. The sample is drawn from a study of CD8 T cells in ankylosing spondylitis (dated by TCRdb to 2017 to 2019). Study-wide context: The study set out to find disease-linked TCR variants by profiling T cell receptor beta repertoires in ankylosing spondylitis patients and healthy donors. The full study cohort comprised approximately 23 ankylosing spondylitis patients and over a hundred healthy donors. Peripheral blood was sampled, and synovial fluid was also collected from ankylosing spondylitis patients. What the work shows at the level of the full study, not this receptor alone: The disease-linked clones had a CD8+ phenotype and were found at relatively low frequencies in peripheral blood. The disease-linked clones were reported to be significantly enriched in matched synovial fluid samples from ankylosing spondylitis patients. Blood from ankylosing spondylitis patients appeared to be characterized by a TCR beta motif composed of under ten highly homologous amino acid variants. Some TCR beta motif variants had previously been reported in synovial fluid and blood of reactive arthritis patients, which suggested common disease-initiation mechanisms.

The run used an Illumina HiSeq 2500. TCR beta libraries were prepared by quantitative 5'-RACE with molecular barcodes. The authors' analysis ran thus. A new computational method based on a probabilistic model of VDJ rearrangement was used to identify disease-linked TCR variants. The public sequencing data were trimmed at Q25 with fastp and processed into clonotypes with MiXCR by TCRdb, which kept only in-frame beta chains. When rows share a CDR3 protein, they turn into one entry using the most common DNA and genes. V and J calls and clone size were set by TCRdb, not the authors. For this sample the table gives approximately 250,000 distinct CDR3 sequences, of which 7.5% to 9.5% were detected only once. Clones ranked in the top ten supply 4.8% of the sample. What was sequenced was blood, either unsorted or a sorted T cell fraction (not recorded which). This clonotype was obtained from a female donor with ankylosing spondylitis or in good health (not recorded which).

The CDR3 in this case is CASSYFTRQGPGDTQYF. The bases are TGCGCCAGCAGCTATTTCACGAGACAGGGGCCGGGAGATACGCAGTATTTT. Here the chain combines TRBV5-1 and TRBJ2-3; 8 nucleotides in the junction match TRBD1. The CDR3 goes from the cysteine to the phenylalanine over 17 residues. Only the CDR3 part of the read is kept: 51 bases, read in frame from the first base. The germline V gene sets CDR1 to SGHRS and CDR2 to YFSETQ. After removal of 3 bases from V and 5 bases from J, the junction retains 14 bases not matched to a gene.